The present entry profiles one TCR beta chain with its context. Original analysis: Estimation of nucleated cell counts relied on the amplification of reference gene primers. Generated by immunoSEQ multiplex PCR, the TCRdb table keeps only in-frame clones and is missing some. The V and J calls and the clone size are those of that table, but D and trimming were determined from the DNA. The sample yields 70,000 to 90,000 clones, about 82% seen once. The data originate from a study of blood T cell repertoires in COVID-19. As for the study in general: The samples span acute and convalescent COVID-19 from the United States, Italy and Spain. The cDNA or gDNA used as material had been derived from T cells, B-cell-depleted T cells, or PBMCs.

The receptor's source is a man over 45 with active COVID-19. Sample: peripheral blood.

CDR3 nucleotide sequence: TGTGCCAGCAGCTTAGCCCTAGCGGGAGTATACGAGCAGTACTTC. Its translation is CASSLALAGVYEQYF. V usage is TRBV11-2 and J usage is TRBJ2-7; 10 bases are a match to TRBD2. CDR1 SGHAT and CDR2 FQNNGV come from the germline V gene. Trimming removed 1 base from V and 4 bases from J; junction bases left unmatched: 4. The CDR3 spans 15 residues.